These T cell receptor beta chains were read from a single sample in a study of neurological immune-mediated disorders. A single record per CDR3 protein comes from TCRdb applying MiXCR to the 5' RACE reads. The sample contains tens of thousands of distinct CDR3 sequences, less than 9% of which appear only once. The sequenced sample was CD4+ T cells from blood. Receptor source: a man aged 45-65 years in good health. Both conserved end residues are part of each CDR3. Fields, in order: V gene, clone size, J gene, D gene, CDR3 DNA, CDR3 protein. D genes are given only for firm matches. Size is stated for part of the rows, as once, few or many counts, or as a class when the clone is expanded.

TRBV6-5,many,TRBJ2-7,-,TGTGCCACTTCTCGGACAGTAGGCGGGGCCTACGAGCAGTACTTC,CATSRTVGGAYEQYF
TRBV12-3/TRBV12-4,many,TRBJ2-7,TRBD2,TGTGCCAGCAGTTTAAGACTAGCGGGGAACGGGCCGCAGTACTTC,CASSLRLAGNGPQYF
TRBV10-3,many,TRBJ2-7,TRBD2,TGTGCCATCAGTGGGCCTGGGGGGGTCGGCTACGAGCAGTACTTC,CAISGPGGVGYEQYF
TRBV20-1,many,TRBJ2-3,-,TGCAGTGGAAGCCGGGACGCAGGGCTTTTCAGCACAGATACGCAGTATTTT,CSGSRDAGLFSTDTQYF
TRBV24-1,many,TRBJ2-1,TRBD2,TGTGCCACCAGTGATTCCCGACTAGCGGGAGTTGGTGAGCAGTTCTTC,CATSDSRLAGVGEQFF
TRBV28,many,TRBJ2-3,-,TGTGCCAGCAGTTTGGGGGGAGTAGTGACAGATACGCAGTATTTT,CASSLGGVVTDTQYF
TRBV28,many,TRBJ1-5,-,TGTGCCAGCGGGAAATGGGTCCCAAGGCAGCCCCAGCATTTT,CASGKWVPRQPQHF
TRBV5-1,many,TRBJ2-7,TRBD1,TGCGCCAGCAGCGGCGGACAGGGTGTATACGAGCAGTACTTC,CASSGGQGVYEQYF
TRBV7-3,many,TRBJ2-2,-,TGTGCCAGCAGCTTAAGACCAGGGATGGGCACCGGGGAGCTGTTTTTT,CASSLRPGMGTGELFF
TRBV7-2,few,TRBJ2-5,TRBD2,TGTGCCAGCAGCTTAGGGGTAGCGGGGGGGGAGACCCAGTACTTC,CASSLGVAGGETQYF
TRBV20-1,many,TRBJ2-7,-,TGCAGTGCTAGCGGAGGGTTGGACGAGCAGTACTTC,CSASGGLDEQYF
TRBV5-1,many,TRBJ2-1,-,TGCGCCAGCAGCTCCTTACAGAGCTCCTACAATGAGCAGTTCTTC,CASSSLQSSYNEQFF
TRBV7-2,many,TRBJ2-3,TRBD2,TGTGCCAGCAGCTCCACTAGCGGACCCACAGATACGCAGTATTTT,CASSSTSGPTDTQYF
TRBV4-1,many,TRBJ1-4,-,TGCGCCAGCAGCCAAGTAGTCCGGGGACGGAATGAAAAACTGTTTTTT,CASSQVVRGRNEKLFF
TRBV20-1,-,TRBJ2-7,TRBD1,TGCAGTGCTCGACGCCCCGGGACAGGGGGATACTACGAGCAGTACTTC,CSARRPGTGGYYEQYF
TRBV20-1,many,TRBJ1-2,-,TGCAGTGCTAGAGATTCGGGGGGGTGGGATAGGGCACGGGGCTACACCTTC,CSARDSGGWDRARGYTF
TRBV20-1,many,TRBJ2-5,TRBD2,TGCAGTGCTAGAGTGTTAGCGGGAGGGCCTGAGACCCAGTACTTC,CSARVLAGGPETQYF
TRBV7-9,many,TRBJ1-1,-,TGTGCCAGCAGGACTGTCGGGACGGTGAACACTGAAGCTTTCTTT,CASRTVGTVNTEAFF
TRBV29-1,many,TRBJ2-1,-,TGCAGCGTTGGCGACGGACCCTCGCAGTTCTTC,CSVGDGPSQFF
TRBV20-1,many,TRBJ1-5,-,TGCAGTGCTAGAGTGGGTCCTAGCAATCAGCCCCAGCATTTT,CSARVGPSNQPQHF
TRBV5-4,few,TRBJ2-3,-,TGTGCCAGCAGCTGGGAAGGGGGGGCGCAGTCAGATACGCAGTATTTT,CASSWEGGAQSDTQYF
TRBV5-6,many,TRBJ2-3,TRBD2,TGTGCCAGCAGCTTGCGGGGGCAGACTAGCGGGAGCATAACAGATACGCAGTATTTT,CASSLRGQTSGSITDTQYF
TRBV20-1,many,TRBJ2-7,-,TGCAGTGCGCTGGGTGATGGATCCTACGAGCAGTACTTC,CSALGDGSYEQYF
TRBV6-5,few,TRBJ1-5,TRBD1,TGTGCCAGCAGTACCGGGACAGGGTTGGGGAGCAATCAGCCCCAGCATTTT,CASSTGTGLGSNQPQHF
TRBV7-2,many,TRBJ1-1,TRBD1,TGTGCCAGCAGGGAGACAGGGAGCGCTGAAGCTTTCTTT,CASRETGSAEAFF
TRBV30,-,TRBJ2-2,TRBD1,TGTGCCTGGACCCGACAGGGTTGGACCGGGGAGCTGTTTTTT,CAWTRQGWTGELFF
TRBV20-1,many,TRBJ2-2,-,TGCAGTGCTAGAGCTGCAGGGAGGGAGCTGTTTTTT,CSARAAGRELFF
TRBV12-3/TRBV12-4,-,TRBJ1-1,-,TGTGCCAGCAGTTTTTTCGGGCAGGAAGCTTTCTTT,CASSFFGQEAFF
TRBV20-1,-,TRBJ2-7,TRBD2,TGCAGTGCTCGACGAGGGACTAGCGGGACCGAGCAGTACTTC,CSARRGTSGTEQYF
TRBV7-2,many,TRBJ2-7,-,TGTGCCAGCAGCTTGGACAGAGAAGTTTACGAGCAGTACTTC,CASSLDREVYEQYF
TRBV28,many,TRBJ2-7,-,TGTGCCAGCAGTTCCTGGACCAGCTCCTACGAGCAGTACTTC,CASSSWTSSYEQYF
TRBV6-6,many,TRBJ1-5,-,TGTGCCAGCAGTTACTCGACGGGTACTCAGCCCCAGCATTTT,CASSYSTGTQPQHF
TRBV7-2,many,TRBJ2-3,-,TGTGCCAGCAGCTTAGAGGGCGCTACGCAGTATTTT,CASSLEGATQYF
TRBV5-1,-,TRBJ1-1,TRBD1,TGCGCCAGCAGCCCCGGGACAGGGCCAAGCAACACTGAAGCTTTCTTT,CASSPGTGPSNTEAFF
TRBV2,-,TRBJ2-7,-,TGTGCCAGCAGCGACTGGGCGGAGCCCCACTCCTACGAGCAGTACTTC,CASSDWAEPHSYEQYF
TRBV5-1,many,TRBJ2-7,TRBD1,TGCGCCAGCAGCGCGGACAGGGGCTACGAGCAGTACTTC,CASSADRGYEQYF
TRBV6-2/TRBV6-3,many,TRBJ2-5,-,TGTGCCAGCAGTTACTCGCGAGAGACCCAGTACTTC,CASSYSRETQYF
TRBV21-1,many,TRBJ1-3,-,TGTGCCAGCAACCCGCCGGGGGAGGGGGCTGGAAACACCATATATTTT,CASNPPGEGAGNTIYF
TRBV7-9,many,TRBJ2-6,TRBD1,TGTGCCAGCAGCTCCGAACGACAGGGGGCTGGGGCCAACGTCCTGACTTTC,CASSSERQGAGANVLTF
TRBV5-6,medium-sized,TRBJ1-2,-,TGTGCCAGCAGCTTCGGGCAGGGGTCCAACTATGGCTACACCTTC,CASSFGQGSNYGYTF
TRBV20-1,many,TRBJ2-3,TRBD2,TGCAGTGCCGGAGGGACTAGCGGATCCACAGATACGCAGTATTTT,CSAGGTSGSTDTQYF
TRBV7-2,many,TRBJ2-3,TRBD2,TGTGCCAGCAGCTCAACAAGGCTAGCGGGAGGGCTGCAGTATTTT,CASSSTRLAGGLQYF
TRBV21-1,many,TRBJ2-7,-,TGTGCCAGCAGCAAAGGAAGGGTAGGGAGCTCCTACGAGCAGTACTTC,CASSKGRVGSSYEQYF
TRBV20-1,many,TRBJ1-2,-,TGCAGTGCTAGAGATAATCGCAGGGTGCATGGCTACACCTTC,CSARDNRRVHGYTF
TRBV29-1,-,TRBJ2-2,-,TGCTCCCTCTTGACAGGGAACACCGGGGAGCTGTTTTTT,CSLLTGNTGELFF
TRBV10-3,many,TRBJ2-2,-,TGTGCCATCAGTGAGTGGGGAAAGTCGGCCGGGGAGCTGTTTTTT,CAISEWGKSAGELFF